A single sample gave rise to the 6 T cell receptor beta chains below, sequenced in a study of T-cell reconstitution after alpha-beta-depleted transplantation in children. A TCRbeta library incorporating unique molecular identifiers was prepared. From the PCR reads, TCRdb called clonotypes with MiXCR, one entry per CDR3 protein. The sample has roughly 240,000 distinct CDR3 sequences; 6.5% to 9% are singletons. The source was PBMCs, mostly from graft donor cells, collected 180 days after TCRalphabeta/CD19-depleted stem cell transplant. All receptors derive from a male patient aged 10 to 17 who had a stem cell transplant for acute lymphoblastic leukemia, so the T cells may come from the graft donor.

There are many counts of this clonotype. This chain connects TRBV28 to TRBJ2-7, with TRBD2 matching over 9 bases. J lost 2 bases, V lost 5 bases, and 13 bases had no gene match. This CDR3 has 17 residues. The germline CDR1 and CDR2 sequences are MDHEN and SYDVKM. CDR3 in DNA: TGTGCCAGCAGTACTAATAGACTAGCGGACCACCCCTACGAGCAGTACTTC. Its protein product is CASSTNRLADHPYEQYF.

This clonotype has a count of ten or more. The V call is TRBV19, the J call TRBJ2-1, with 7 bases aligning to TRBD2. CDR3 length: 13 residues. Germline CDR1 and CDR2: LNHDA and SQIVND (reference sequence). Trimming at V came to 8 bases and at J to 3 bases, leaving 4 bases not matched to a gene. The CDR3 is CASDAGVYNEQFF. CDR3 nucleotides: TGTGCCAGTGACGCGGGAGTCTACAATGAGCAGTTCTTC.

This clonotype was seen many times. The genes are TRBV20-1 and TRBJ1-2; D gene uncertain. With 1 base removed from V and 7 bases from J, the gap between germline ends came to 10 bases. Germline values: CDR1 DFQATT, CDR2 SNEGSKA (reference sequence). The length of the CDR3 is 12 residues. CDR3 sequence reads: CSARAGVFGYTF. The CDR3 DNA follows: TGCAGTGCTAGAGCGGGCGTTTTTGGCTACACCTTC.

This clonotype was seen at least ten times. The chain uses TRBV3-1 and TRBJ2-1, with D perhaps matching TRBD1 or TRBD2 (5 bases each). The CDR3 runs to 15 residues. Between the trimmed V and J ends, which lost 0 bases and 0 bases, there was a span of 6 bases. Per the germline V gene, CDR1 is LGHDT and CDR2 is YNNKEL (reference sequence). The CDR3 is CASSQEGVSYNEQFF. CDR3 bases: TGTGCCAGCAGCCAAGAGGGGGTCTCCTACAATGAGCAGTTCTTC.

This clonotype was counted ten times or more. The rearrangement joins TRBV5-5 to TRBJ2-5; D perhaps matches TRBD2 (6 bases). Trimming pared 1 base from V and 2 bases from J, leaving 15 bases between. CDR3 length: 16 residues. Looked up from germline, CDR1 is SGHKS and CDR2 is YYEKEE (reference sequence). The CDR3 DNA sequence: TGTGCCAGCAGCTTGAGGCCTAGCGTAATGCAAGAGACCCAGTACTTC. Translating it yields CASSLRPSVMQETQYF.

The chain recombines TRBV2 with TRBJ1-5; D not resolved. Trimming stripped 5 bases from V and 0 bases from J, with 11 bases between. This CDR3 has 15 residues. Germline V gene sequence: CDR1 SNHLY, CDR2 FYNNEI. The CDR3 protein is CASSTDLYSNQPQHF. The CDR3, as DNA: TGTGCCAGCAGTACGGACTTATATAGCAATCAGCCCCAGCATTTT.